Listed below are T cell receptor beta chains from one sample, sequenced in a study of T cell changes during pregnancy in multiple sclerosis. The data were produced by immunoSEQ multiplex PCR, yet TCRdb's version contains in-frame clones alone and is incomplete. The data show 60,000 or so clones, with 90% to 95% seen just once and about 0.85% held by the top ten. Sequencing used peripheral blood, obtained in the first trimester of pregnancy. The origin of the receptors is a female donor with multiple sclerosis, enrolled in a pregnancy study. Both conserved end residues are part of each CDR3. The order of the fields is J gene, CDR3 length, V gene, CDR3 protein.

J: TRBJ1-2; length: 13; V: TRBV10-1; CDR3: CASRGQPNYGYTF
J: TRBJ1-4; length: 14; V: TRBV28; CDR3: CASKSGQGGEKLFF
J: TRBJ1-6; length: 14; V: TRBV10-3; CDR3: CAIRPDSMNSPLHF
J: TRBJ1-5; length: 14; V: TRBV6-5; CDR3: CASRTDRWNQPQHF
J: TRBJ2-7; length: 14; V: TRBV9; CDR3: CASSSGVPSYEQYF
J: TRBJ2-1; length: 15; V: TRBV6-4; CDR3: CASSVEGGSYNEQFF
J: TRBJ2-7; length: 15; V: TRBV5-6; CDR3: CASSPETGTSYEQYF
J: TRBJ2-2; length: 17; V: TRBV7-6; CDR3: CASSSVPSGGYTGELFF
J: TRBJ2-7; length: 11; V: TRBV20-1; CDR3: CSAHQGNEQYF
J: TRBJ1-1; length: 13; V: TRBV19; CDR3: CASSIYRDTEAFF
J: TRBJ1-2; length: 13; V: TRBV15; CDR3: CATSRDSGYGYTF
J: TRBJ2-3; length: 17; V: TRBV19; CDR3: CASSIQPLAAVKDTQYF
J: TRBJ1-5; length: 12; V: TRBV7-9; CDR3: CASSQGNQPQHF
J: TRBJ1-2; length: 18; V: TRBV2; CDR3: CASSEVRAGLSPGYGYTF
J: TRBJ2-7; length: 14; V: TRBV13; CDR3: CASSPRDRSYEQYF
J: TRBJ1-5; length: 16; V: TRBV19; CDR3: CASSIGQGSPVEPQHF
J: TRBJ2-5; length: 15; V: TRBV4-3; CDR3: CASSQDGRGEETQYF
J: TRBJ1-2; length: 11; V: TRBV20-1; CDR3: CSAILLYGYTF
J: TRBJ1-3; length: 15; V: TRBV2; CDR3: CASSEARGDGNTIYF
J: TRBJ1-5; length: 13; V: TRBV7-2; CDR3: CASSPGPPQPQHF
J: TRBJ2-4; length: 15; V: TRBV4-1; CDR3: CASSQMDRDQNIQYF
J: TRBJ2-3; length: 16; V: TRBV7-2; CDR3: CASSTGLAGFTDTQYF
J: TRBJ2-7; length: 14; V: TRBV27; CDR3: CASSQRQGSNEQYF
J: TRBJ1-3; length: 14; V: TRBV14; CDR3: CASSQTQIGNTIYF
J: TRBJ1-5; length: 13; V: TRBV5-1; CDR3: CASSLLQGEPQHF
J: TRBJ2-1; length: 14; V: TRBV7-3; CDR3: CASSLTAGGPEQFF
J: TRBJ2-3; length: 15; V: TRBV6-5; CDR3: CASSRTSGYTDTQYF
J: TRBJ2-5; length: 14; V: TRBV4-2; CDR3: CASSQGGAIETQYF
J: TRBJ1-1; length: 14; V: TRBV13; CDR3: CASSRRRRNTEAFF
J: TRBJ2-2; length: 13; V: TRBV7-3; CDR3: CASSLTRTGELFF
J: TRBJ1-5; length: 17; V: TRBV7-2; CDR3: CASSLVSTGGRGQPQHF
J: TRBJ2-5; length: 11; V: TRBV7-7; CDR3: CASSAKETQYF
J: TRBJ1-6; length: 13; V: TRBV7-9; CDR3: CASSDLQGSPLHF
J: .; length: 14; V: TRBV29-1; CDR3: CSVAGAGLNYEQYF
J: TRBJ1-4; length: 15; V: TRBV7-9; CDR3: CASSLVVGRGEKLFF
J: TRBJ1-5; length: 14; V: TRBV10-2; CDR3: CASSERQVNQPQHF
J: TRBJ2-3; length: 18; V: TRBV2; CDR3: CASSVSYPYRGSTDTQYF
J: TRBJ2-1; length: 15; V: TRBV5-8; CDR3: CASSFGTGPYNEQFF
J: TRBJ1-3; length: 15; V: TRBV5-8; CDR3: CASSFTGSAGNTIYF
J: TRBJ1-2; length: 17; V: TRBV4-2; CDR3: CASSQEGTRHLNYGYTF
J: TRBJ2-5; length: 11; V: TRBV5-6; CDR3: CASSLRETQYF
J: TRBJ1-2; length: 13; V: TRBV2; CDR3: CASRADRGDGYTF
J: TRBJ1-1; length: 12; V: TRBV28; CDR3: CASSSRHPEAFF
J: TRBJ2-2; length: 15; V: TRBV12-5; CDR3: CASATWDSLTGELFF
J: TRBJ2-1; length: 12; V: TRBV30; CDR3: CAWRGTNNEQFF
J: TRBJ1-4; length: 17; V: TRBV4-3; CDR3: CASSQDLTGGAYEKLFF
J: TRBJ2-2; length: 15; V: TRBV15; CDR3: CATSRDSGYTGELFF
J: TRBJ2-1; length: 14; V: TRBV12-1; CDR3: CASSFEGQVDEQFF
J: TRBJ1-5; length: 14; V: TRBV2; CDR3: CASRGVLSNQPQHF
J: TRBJ2-1; length: 15; V: TRBV6-6; CDR3: CASRTEGGPYNEQFF
J: TRBJ1-1; length: 14; V: TRBV14; CDR3: CASSQGGPSTEAFF
J: TRBJ1-1; length: 16; V: TRBV30; CDR3: CAWSPLGQGALSEAFF
J: TRBJ2-7; length: 14; V: TRBV7-3; CDR3: CASSLGRGPYEQYF